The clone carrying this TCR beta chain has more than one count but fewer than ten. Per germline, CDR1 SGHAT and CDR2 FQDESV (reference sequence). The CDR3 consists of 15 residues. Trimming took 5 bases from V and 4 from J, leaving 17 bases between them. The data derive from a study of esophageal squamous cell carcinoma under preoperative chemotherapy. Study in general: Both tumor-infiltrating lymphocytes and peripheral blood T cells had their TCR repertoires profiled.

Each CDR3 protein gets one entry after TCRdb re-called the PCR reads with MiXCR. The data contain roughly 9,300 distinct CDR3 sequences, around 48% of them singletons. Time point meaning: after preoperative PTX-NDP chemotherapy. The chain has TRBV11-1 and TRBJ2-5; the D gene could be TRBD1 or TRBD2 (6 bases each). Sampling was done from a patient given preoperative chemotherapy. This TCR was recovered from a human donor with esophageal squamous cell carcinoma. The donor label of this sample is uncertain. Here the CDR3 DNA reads TGTGCCAGCAGCAATAGGGGGGAAGGTACAGAGACCCAGTACTTC. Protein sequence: CASSNRGEGTETQYF.